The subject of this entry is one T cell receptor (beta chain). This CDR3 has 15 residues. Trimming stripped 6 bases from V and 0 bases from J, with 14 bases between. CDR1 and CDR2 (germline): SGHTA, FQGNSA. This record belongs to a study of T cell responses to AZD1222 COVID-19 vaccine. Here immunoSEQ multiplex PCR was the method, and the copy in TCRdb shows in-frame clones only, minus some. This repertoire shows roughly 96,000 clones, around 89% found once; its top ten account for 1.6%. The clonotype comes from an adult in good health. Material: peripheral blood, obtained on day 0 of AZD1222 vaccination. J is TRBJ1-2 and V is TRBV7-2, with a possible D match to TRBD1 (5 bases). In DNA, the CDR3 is TGTGCCAGCAGTTCCACAGGAGGCTCTAACTATGGCTACACCTTC. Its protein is CASSSTGGSNYGYTF.